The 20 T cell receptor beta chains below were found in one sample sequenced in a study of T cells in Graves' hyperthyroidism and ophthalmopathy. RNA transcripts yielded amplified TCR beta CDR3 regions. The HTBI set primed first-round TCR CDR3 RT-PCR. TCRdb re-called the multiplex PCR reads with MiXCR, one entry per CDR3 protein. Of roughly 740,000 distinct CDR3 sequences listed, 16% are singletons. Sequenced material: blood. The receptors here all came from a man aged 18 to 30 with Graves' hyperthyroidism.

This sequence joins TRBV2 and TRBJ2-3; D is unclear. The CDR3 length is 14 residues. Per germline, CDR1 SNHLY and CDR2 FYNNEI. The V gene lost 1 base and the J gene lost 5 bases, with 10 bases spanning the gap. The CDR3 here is CASSEVGYGDTQYF. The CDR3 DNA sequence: TGTGCCAGCAGTGAAGTAGGGTACGGAGATACGCAGTATTTT.

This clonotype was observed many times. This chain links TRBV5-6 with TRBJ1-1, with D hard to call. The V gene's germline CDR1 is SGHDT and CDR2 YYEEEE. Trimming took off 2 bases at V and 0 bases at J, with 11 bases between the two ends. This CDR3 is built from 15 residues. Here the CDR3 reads CASSFRTDMNTEAFF. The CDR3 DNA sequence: TGTGCCAGCAGCTTTAGGACGGATATGAACACTGAAGCTTTCTTT.

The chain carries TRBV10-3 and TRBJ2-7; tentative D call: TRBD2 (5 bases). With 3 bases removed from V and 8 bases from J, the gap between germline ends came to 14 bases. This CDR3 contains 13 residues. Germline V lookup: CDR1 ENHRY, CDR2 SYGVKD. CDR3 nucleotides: TGTGCCATCAGTGACACCGGGATTAGCAAGCAGTACTTC. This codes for CAISDTGISKQYF.

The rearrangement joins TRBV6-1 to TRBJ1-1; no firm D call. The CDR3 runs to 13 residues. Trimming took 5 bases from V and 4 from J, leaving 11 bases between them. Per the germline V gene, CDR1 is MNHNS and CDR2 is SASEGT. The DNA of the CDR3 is TGTGCCAGCAGTTTTCGCATGGGCACTGAAGCTTTCTTT. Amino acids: CASSFRMGTEAFF.

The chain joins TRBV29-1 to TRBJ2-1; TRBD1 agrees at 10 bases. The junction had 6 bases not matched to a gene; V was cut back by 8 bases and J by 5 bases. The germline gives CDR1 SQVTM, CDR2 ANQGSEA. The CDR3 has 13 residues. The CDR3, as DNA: TGCAGCACCTCGACAGGGGGCCACAATGAGCAGTTCTTC. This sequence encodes CSTSTGGHNEQFF.

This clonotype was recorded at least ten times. The CDR3 region has the DNA TGTGCCAGCAGTCCCCCGTACCCCTTGTGGGAGCAGTTCTTC. Translated: CASSPPYPLWEQFF. The chain couples TRBV28 to TRBJ2-1; D remains ambiguous. This CDR3 region has 14 residues. Trimming stripped 5 bases from V and 10 bases from J, with 18 bases between. CDR1 is MDHEN, CDR2 SYDVKM, per germline.

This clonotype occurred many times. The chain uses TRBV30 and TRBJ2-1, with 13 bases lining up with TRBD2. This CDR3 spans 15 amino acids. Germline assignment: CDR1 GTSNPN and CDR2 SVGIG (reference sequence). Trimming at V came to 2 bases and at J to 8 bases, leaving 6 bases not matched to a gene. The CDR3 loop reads CAWSRTSGSWDEQFF. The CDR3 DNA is TGTGCCTGGAGTAGGACTAGCGGGAGTTGGGATGAGCAGTTCTTC.

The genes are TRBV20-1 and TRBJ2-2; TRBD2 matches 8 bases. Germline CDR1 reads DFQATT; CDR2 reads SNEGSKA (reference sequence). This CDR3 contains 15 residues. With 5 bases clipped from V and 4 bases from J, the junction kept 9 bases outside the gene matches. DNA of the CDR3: TGCAGTGCTCCTCGAACGGGAGGGCCCACCGGGGAGCTGTTTTTT. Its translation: CSAPRTGGPTGELFF.

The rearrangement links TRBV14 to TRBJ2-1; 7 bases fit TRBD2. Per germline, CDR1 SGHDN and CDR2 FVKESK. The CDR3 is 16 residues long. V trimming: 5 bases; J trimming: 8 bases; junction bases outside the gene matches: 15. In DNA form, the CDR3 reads TGTGCCAGCAGCGACATGTCTTTGCGGGAGAACTATGAGCAGTTCTTC. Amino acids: CASSDMSLRENYEQFF.

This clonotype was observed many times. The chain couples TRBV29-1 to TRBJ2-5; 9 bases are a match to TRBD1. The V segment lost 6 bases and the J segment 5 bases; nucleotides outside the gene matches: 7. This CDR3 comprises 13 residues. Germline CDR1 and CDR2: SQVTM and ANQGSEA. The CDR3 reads CSVRQGGMETQYF. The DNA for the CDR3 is TGCAGCGTCCGACAGGGGGGTATGGAGACCCAGTACTTC. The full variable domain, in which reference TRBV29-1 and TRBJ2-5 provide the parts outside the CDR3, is SAVISQKPSRDICQRGTSLTIQCQVDSQVTMMFWYRQQPGQSLTLIATANQGSEATYESGFVIDKFPISRPNLTFSTLTVSNMSPEDSSIYLCSVRQGGMETQYFGPGTRLLVL.

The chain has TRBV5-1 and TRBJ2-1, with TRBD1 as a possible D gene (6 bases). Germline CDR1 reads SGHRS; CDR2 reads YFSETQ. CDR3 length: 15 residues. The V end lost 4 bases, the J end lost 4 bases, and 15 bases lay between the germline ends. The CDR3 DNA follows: TGCGCCAGCAGCCCTAGGACAGAGGGGTACAATGAGCAGTTCTTC. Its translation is CASSPRTEGYNEQFF.

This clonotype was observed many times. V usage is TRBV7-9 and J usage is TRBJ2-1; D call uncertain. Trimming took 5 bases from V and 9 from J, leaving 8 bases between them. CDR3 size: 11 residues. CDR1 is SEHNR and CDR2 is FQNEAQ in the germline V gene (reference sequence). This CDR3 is CASSNSFEQFF. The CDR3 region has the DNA TGTGCCAGCAGCAATAGTTTTGAGCAGTTCTTC.

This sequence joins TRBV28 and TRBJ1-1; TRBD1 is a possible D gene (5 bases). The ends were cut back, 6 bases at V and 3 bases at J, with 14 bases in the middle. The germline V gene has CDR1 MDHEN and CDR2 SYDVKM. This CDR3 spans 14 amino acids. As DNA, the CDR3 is TGTGCCAGCAGGTCGGGACGGATTCACACTGAAGCTTTCTTT. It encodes CASRSGRIHTEAFF.

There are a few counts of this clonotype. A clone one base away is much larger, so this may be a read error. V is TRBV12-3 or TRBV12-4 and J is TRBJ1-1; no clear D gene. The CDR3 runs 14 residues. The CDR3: CASSLTGSNTGAFF. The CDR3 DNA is TGTGCCAGCAGCCTAACCGGGTCGAACACTGGAGCTTTCTTT.

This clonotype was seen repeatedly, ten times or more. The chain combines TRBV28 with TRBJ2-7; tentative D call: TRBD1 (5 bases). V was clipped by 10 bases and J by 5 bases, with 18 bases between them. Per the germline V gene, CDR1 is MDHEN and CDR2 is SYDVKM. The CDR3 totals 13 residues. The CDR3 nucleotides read TGTGCCATCTCGACAGACCCCCGGGACGAGCAGTACTTC. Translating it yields CAISTDPRDEQYF.

The chain's CDR3 is CASSLPRYGYTF. The CDR3 coding sequence is TGTGCCAGCAGCCTGCCCCGGTATGGCTACACCTTC. The chain carries TRBV28 and TRBJ1-2; D ambiguous. The germline V and J ends were trimmed by 6 bases and 5 bases, with 10 bases remaining between them. This CDR3 has 12 residues. Germline V gene lookup returns CDR1 MDHEN and CDR2 SYDVKM.

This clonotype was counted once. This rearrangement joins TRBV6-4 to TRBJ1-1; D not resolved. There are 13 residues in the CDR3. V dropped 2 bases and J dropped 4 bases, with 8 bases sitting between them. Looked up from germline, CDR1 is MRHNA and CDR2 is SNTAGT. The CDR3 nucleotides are TGTGCCAGCAGTGACCCGCTAGTCACTGAAGCTTTCTTT. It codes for CASSDPLVTEAFF.

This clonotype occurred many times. The CDR3 sequence: CSARYSQETQYF. The DNA of the CDR3 is TGCAGTGCAAGGTACTCACAAGAGACCCAGTACTTC. This rearrangement joins TRBV20-1 to TRBJ2-5; no clear D. CDR3 size: 12 residues. Germline V gene data show CDR1 as DFQATT and CDR2 as SNEGSKA (reference sequence). The ends were cut back, 6 bases at V and 2 bases at J, with 10 bases in the middle.

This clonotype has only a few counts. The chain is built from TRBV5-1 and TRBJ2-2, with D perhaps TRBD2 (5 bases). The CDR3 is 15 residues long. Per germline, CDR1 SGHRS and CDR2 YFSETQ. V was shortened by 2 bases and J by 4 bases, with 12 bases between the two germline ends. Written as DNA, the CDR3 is TGCGCCAGCAGCTTATCAGGACGGGGCACCGGGGAGCTGTTTTTT. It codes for CASSLSGRGTGELFF.

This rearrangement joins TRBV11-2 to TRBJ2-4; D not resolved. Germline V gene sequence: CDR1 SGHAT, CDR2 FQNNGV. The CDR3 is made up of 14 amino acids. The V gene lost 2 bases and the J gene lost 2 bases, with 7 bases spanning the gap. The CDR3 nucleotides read TGTGCCAGCAGCTTAAGTCTTCCCAAAAACATTCAGTACTTC. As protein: CASSLSLPKNIQYF.